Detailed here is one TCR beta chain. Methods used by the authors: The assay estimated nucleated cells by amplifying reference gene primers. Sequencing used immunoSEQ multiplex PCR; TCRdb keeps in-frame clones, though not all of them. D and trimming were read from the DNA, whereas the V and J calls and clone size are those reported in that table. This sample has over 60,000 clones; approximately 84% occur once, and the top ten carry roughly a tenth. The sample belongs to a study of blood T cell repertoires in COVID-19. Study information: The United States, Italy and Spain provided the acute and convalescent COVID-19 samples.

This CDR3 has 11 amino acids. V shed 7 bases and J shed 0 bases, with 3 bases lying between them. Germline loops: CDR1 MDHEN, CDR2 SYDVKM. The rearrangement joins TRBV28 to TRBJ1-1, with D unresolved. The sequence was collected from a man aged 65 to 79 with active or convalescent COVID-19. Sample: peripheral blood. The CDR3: CASILNTEAFF. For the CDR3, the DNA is TGTGCCAGCATCTTGAACACTGAAGCTTTCTTT.